This T cell receptor (beta chain) was identified during a study of OX40 agonist ivuxolimab in advanced cancers. Study findings and constraints: Researchers did not determine the expanded peripheral T cells' antigen specificity. CD8+ T cells were the subset that, on average, had more expanded clones than CD4+.

Sequencing was performed with immunoSEQ multiplex PCR; in TCRdb, only in-frame clones are kept and a portion is missing. The sample contains some 32,000 clones, around 83% of which appear only once. V gave up 3 bases and J gave up 5 bases, with 5 bases separating them. The CDR3 loop spans 12 amino acids. CDR1 and CDR2 from the germline V gene are SEHNR and FQNEAQ (reference sequence). Details on this clone: Its antigen is currently unknown.

The receptor's source is an adult with an advanced solid tumor such as melanoma, head and neck, liver or kidney cancer. The sequencing used CD4+ or CD8+ T cells sorted from blood, collected in a trial of the OX40 agonist ivuxolimab. The chain couples TRBV7-9 to TRBJ2-1; D unresolved. CDR3 amino acids: CASSFGDNEQFF. The CDR3, as DNA: TGTGCCAGCAGCTTTGGCGACAATGAGCAGTTCTTC.